These 24 T cell receptor beta chains share one sample of origin, sequenced in a study of regulatory and conventional T cells in RAG deficiency. Conventional CD4+ T cells were sorted from blood as CD25-low CD127-high cells. Sequenced by immunoSEQ multiplex PCR; TCRdb stores in-frame clones only, minus some. The table includes approximately 21,000 clones, approximately 96% detected once. This same sample was also part of a study on regulatory T cells. That paper adds: Primers: 52 TRBV forward and 13 TRBJ reverse.

Sequenced: CD25- CD4+ T cells sorted from blood. These receptors originate from a human donor in good health.

The chain has TRBV5-4 and TRBJ1-2, with 7 bases identical to TRBD1. CDR3 length: 14 amino acids. CDR1 is SGHNT, CDR2 YYREEE, per germline (reference sequence). With V trimmed by 4 bases and J by 3 bases, 6 bases remained unmatched. The CDR3: CASSIGTAHYGYTF. Here the CDR3 DNA reads TGTGCCAGCAGCATAGGGACAGCTCACTATGGCTACACCTTC.

The chain joins TRBV9 to TRBJ2-1, with TRBD2 matching 14 bases. There are 16 residues in the CDR3. The germline V gene encodes CDR1 SGDLS and CDR2 YYNGEE. V gave up 2 bases and J gave up 7 bases; unmatched junction bases: 5. CDR3 in DNA: TGTGCCAGCAGCGTGGCGACTAGCGGGGGGGGGAATGAGCAGTTCTTC. It encodes CASSVATSGGGNEQFF.

This sequence joins TRBV19 and TRBJ2-5; D is perhaps TRBD1 (6 bases). Germline CDR1 LNHDA, CDR2 SQIVND (reference sequence). V shed 8 bases and J shed 4 bases, with 14 bases lying between them. The CDR3 spans 13 residues. The DNA for the CDR3 is TGTGCCAGTCAGACAGGAGGTGCAGAGACCCAGTACTTC. Translating it yields CASQTGGAETQYF.

This chain joins TRBV9 and TRBJ1-1; D possibly corresponds to TRBD1 (6 bases). The CDR3 has 14 amino acids. V lost 0 bases and J 6 bases, leaving 12 bases between the germline ends. Germline V CDR1 and CDR2: SGDLS, YYNGEE. The CDR3 DNA sequence: TGTGCCAGCAGCGTAGGGGGGGGCGGCGCTGAAGCTTTCTTT. Translation gives CASSVGGGGAEAFF.

This clone came up once. The chain couples TRBV6-6 to TRBJ1-1, with 8 bases aligning to TRBD1. The V gene's germline CDR1 is MNHNY and CDR2 SVGAGI (reference sequence). The ends lost 5 bases at V and 1 base at J; junction bases unmatched: 6. The CDR3 is 15 amino acids. CDR3 DNA sequence: TGTGCCAGCAGTGCCCCCGACAGGGGGAACACTGAAGCTTTCTTT. Translation gives CASSAPDRGNTEAFF.

The chain uses TRBV19 and TRBJ2-6; perhaps TRBD1 as D (5 bases). CDR1 LNHDA and CDR2 SQIVND come from the germline V gene (reference sequence). The germline V and J ends were trimmed by 6 bases and 0 bases, with 12 bases remaining between them. This CDR3 comprises 16 residues. DNA for the CDR3: TGTGCCAGTAGCCAGGGTCAGCGCTCTGGGGCCAACGTCCTGACTTTC. Protein: CASSQGQRSGANVLTF.

This chain uses TRBV7-2 with TRBJ1-2; no clear D gene. CDR3 length equals 15 residues. CDR1 and CDR2 (germline): SGHTA, FQGNSA. V lost 1 base and J lost 7, with 16 bases in between. CDR3 DNA sequence: TGTGCCAGCAGCTTAGGATTGTGGGGAGGGTTTGGCTACACCTTC. This translates into CASSLGLWGGFGYTF.

V gene TRBV5-4 combines with J gene TRBJ2-7; 12 bases line up with TRBD2. The germline gives CDR1 SGHNT, CDR2 YYREEE (reference sequence). V lost 3 bases, J lost 5 bases, and 6 bases stayed unmatched. This CDR3 region has 15 residues. The DNA of the CDR3 is TGTGCCAGCAGCTCGAGACTAGCGGGGGACGACGAGCAGTACTTC. Translating gives CASSSRLAGDDEQYF.

This clone occurred once. This chain connects TRBV5-1 to TRBJ1-6, with D uncertain. This CDR3 spans 15 amino acids. From germline, CDR1 is SGHRS and CDR2 YFSETQ. Trimming took 0 bases from V and 5 from J, leaving 9 bases between them. The CDR3, as DNA: TGCGCCAGCAGCTTGGACTCGGAGAATAATTCACCCCTCCACTTT. Translating it yields CASSLDSENNSPLHF.

The CDR3 DNA reads TGTGCCAGCAGCCTCAACAGGGCCCTCACAGATACGCAGTATTTT. Its translation: CASSLNRALTDTQYF. The V call is TRBV7-8, the J call TRBJ2-3, with a weak D call TRBD1 (6 bases). This CDR3 is 15 amino acids long. Germline CDR1 SGHVS, CDR2 FQNEAQ. The V and J ends lost 5 bases and 2 bases respectively, with 14 bases between them.

This clone was observed a single time. CDR3 loop: CASSTGTSGYNEQFF. The CDR3 DNA reads TGTGCCAGCAGCACCGGGACTAGCGGCTACAATGAGCAGTTCTTC. The V and J genes are TRBV7-3 and TRBJ2-1; 11 positions agree with TRBD2. Trimming cost V 5 bases and J 3 bases; bases outside gene matches: 3. The germline gives CDR1 SGHTA, CDR2 FQGTGA. The CDR3 spans 15 residues.

V gene TRBV15 combines with J gene TRBJ2-7; 8 bases match TRBD1. V was clipped by 1 base and J by 0 bases; unmatched bases: 2. This CDR3 comprises 15 residues. From germline, CDR1 is LNHNV and CDR2 YYDKDF (reference sequence). The CDR3 coding sequence is TGTGCCACCAGCAGAGGACAGGGGAGCTCCTACGAGCAGTACTTC. It is translated as CATSRGQGSSYEQYF.

This chain connects TRBV19 to TRBJ1-5, with D perhaps matching TRBD1 (6 bases). Germline lookup yields CDR1 LNHDA and CDR2 SQIVND (reference sequence). This CDR3 is built from 17 residues. Deletions cut 6 bases from V and 0 bases from J, with 18 bases between. DNA for the CDR3: TGTGCCAGTAGCCCCCGACAGGTTGACCTTAGCAATCAGCCCCAGCATTTT. Encoded protein: CASSPRQVDLSNQPQHF. The full variable domain, in which reference TRBV19 and TRBJ1-5 provide the parts outside the CDR3, is DGGITQSPKYLFRKEGQNVTLSCEQNLNHDAMYWYRQDPGQGLRLIYYSQIVNDFQKGDIAEGYSVSREKKESFPLTVTSAQKNPTAFYLCASSPRQVDLSNQPQHFGDGTRLSIL.

V and J are TRBV28 and TRBJ1-1, with TRBD1 matching over 7 bases. The J segment lost 1 base and the V segment lost 6 bases, leaving 5 bases of the junction unmatched. The germline CDR1 and CDR2 sequences are MDHEN and SYDVKM. The CDR3 has 14 amino acids. In DNA form, the CDR3 reads TGTGCCAGCAGGGTGACAGGGCCGAACACTGAAGCTTTCTTT. Translation gives CASRVTGPNTEAFF.

The rearrangement uses TRBV5-1 and TRBJ1-1; 7 bases agree with TRBD1. The CDR3 runs to 15 residues. V was pared by 1 base and J by 0 bases, with 3 bases of the junction left unmatched. The V gene's germline CDR1 is SGHRS and CDR2 YFSETQ. The CDR3 loop is CASSLKTGLNTEAFF. Here the CDR3 DNA reads TGCGCCAGCAGCTTGAAGACAGGGTTGAACACTGAAGCTTTCTTT.

This chain joins TRBV18 and TRBJ1-2; the D gene is possibly TRBD1 (6 bases). Trimming stripped 2 bases from V and 2 bases from J, with 15 bases between. This CDR3 is 16 amino acids long. Germline assignment: CDR1 KGHSH and CDR2 LQKENI. The CDR3 DNA reads as TGTGCCAGCTCACCAGGTTCGCCAGGGACAAACTATGGCTACACCTTC. Its translation: CASSPGSPGTNYGYTF.

The chain combines TRBV28 with TRBJ2-1, with 8 bases matching TRBD1. The CDR3 contains 15 residues. V shed 3 bases and J 2 bases; nucleotides not matched to a gene: 3. Germline lookup yields CDR1 MDHEN and CDR2 SYDVKM. The CDR3 is CASSFLDRAYNEQFF. CDR3 nucleotide sequence: TGTGCCAGCAGTTTTCTGGACAGGGCCTACAATGAGCAGTTCTTC.

J is TRBJ2-2 and V is TRBV19; the match to TRBD1 covers 9 bases. Germline loops: CDR1 LNHDA, CDR2 SQIVND (reference sequence). With V trimmed by 3 bases and J by 3 bases, 8 bases remained unmatched. CDR3 length: 17 amino acids. This CDR3 reads CASSMTPGQGDTGELFF. CDR3 nucleotide sequence: TGTGCCAGTAGTATGACTCCGGGACAGGGAGACACCGGGGAGCTGTTTTTT. Looking up the rest from reference TRBV19 and TRBJ2-2 gives the full variable domain: DGGITQSPKYLFRKEGQNVTLSCEQNLNHDAMYWYRQDPGQGLRLIYYSQIVNDFQKGDIAEGYSVSREKKESFPLTVTSAQKNPTAFYLCASSMTPGQGDTGELFFGEGSRLTVL.

This clone is a singleton in its sample. The CDR3 DNA sequence: TGCGCCAGCAGCGCCGGGGGACTAGCGGACACAGATACGCAGTATTTT. Translated, it gives CASSAGGLADTDTQYF. This chain uses TRBV5-1 with TRBJ2-3; the match to TRBD2 covers 11 bases. The CDR3 is 16 residues long. Per germline, CDR1 SGHRS and CDR2 YFSETQ. The V and J ends lost 4 bases and 2 bases, in that order; junction bases with no gene match: 6.

This clone came up a few times. The CDR3 region is CASVQGWEQYF. CDR3 DNA sequence: TGTGCCAGCGTCCAGGGATGGGAGCAGTACTTC. The chain is built from TRBV6-1 and TRBJ2-7; D is perhaps TRBD1 (5 bases). Germline V CDR1 and CDR2: MNHNS, SASEGT. This CDR3 has 11 amino acids. The V end was cut by 8 bases, the J end by 7 bases, with 12 bases between.

This clone was detected only once. This chain joins TRBV27 and TRBJ1-5; D gene uncertain. V was cut by 3 bases and J by 0 bases, with 9 bases left in between. The CDR3 spans 15 residues. The germline gives CDR1 MNHEY, CDR2 SMNVEV (reference sequence). CDR3 protein: CASSLGRNSNQPQHF. For the CDR3, the DNA is TGTGCCAGCAGTTTGGGCAGAAATAGCAATCAGCCCCAGCATTTT.

The chain combines TRBV6-5 with TRBJ1-1, with a possible D match to TRBD1 (6 bases). Germline-derived CDR1 and CDR2 are MNHEY and SVGAGI. The CDR3 totals 14 residues. Trimming stripped 3 bases from V and 7 bases from J, with 15 bases between. CDR3 bases: TGTGCCAGCAGTTATCAACAGGGCACACTTGAAGCTTTCTTT. Its translation: CASSYQQGTLEAFF.

This chain connects TRBV10-2 to TRBJ1-2, with D uncertain. Germline-derived CDR1 and CDR2 are WSHSY and SAAADI. This CDR3 region has 14 residues. Trimming removed 3 bases from V and 4 bases from J, with 12 bases in between. CDR3 amino acids: CASSDSRATYGYTF. CDR3 in DNA: TGCGCCAGCAGTGACTCGAGGGCTACCTATGGCTACACCTTC.

The rearrangement joins TRBV5-1 to TRBJ1-4; no firm D call. Trimming shortened V by 4 bases and J by 8 bases, and 15 bases separated the two germline ends. Germline CDR1 is SGHRS and CDR2 is YFSETQ. The CDR3 has 14 residues. This CDR3 reads CASSPEGGGEKLFF. The DNA for the CDR3 is TGCGCCAGCAGCCCCGAAGGTGGCGGAGAAAAACTGTTTTTT.